The 21 T cell receptor beta chains below were found in one sample sequenced in a study of CD8 T cells in Susac syndrome. Reverse transcription of about 0.45 to 1 ug RNA used random hexamers. TCRdb re-analysed the immunoSEQ multiplex PCR reads in MiXCR, keeping a single row per CDR3 protein. In the table there are roughly 200,000 distinct CDR3 sequences, roughly 94% of which are singletons. Sequencing input: CD4+ T cells from PBMCs. These receptors all come from a human donor with Susac syndrome.

The chain has TRBV7-2 and TRBJ1-2; D might be TRBD1 (5 bases). The CDR3 is 14 residues long. V lost 1 base and J 8 bases, leaving 14 bases between the germline ends. Looked up from germline, CDR1 is SGHTA and CDR2 is FQGNSA. The chain's CDR3 is CASSLEARVGGYTF. The CDR3 nucleotides are TGTGCCAGCAGCTTAGAGGCCAGGGTGGGAGGCTACACCTTC.

The J gene is TRBJ1-5, the V gene TRBV30; D possibly corresponds to TRBD1 (5 bases). This CDR3 has 14 amino acids. The germline V gene encodes CDR1 GTSNPN and CDR2 SVGIG (reference sequence). V shed 3 bases and J shed 0 bases, with 9 bases lying between them. This chain's CDR3 is CAWSGGGSNQPQHF. Here the CDR3 DNA reads TGTGCCTGGAGCGGGGGGGGTAGCAATCAGCCCCAGCATTTT.

This chain links TRBV30 with TRBJ1-5; D not certain. The length of the CDR3 is 14 residues. Germline CDR1 GTSNPN, CDR2 SVGIG (reference sequence). The ends were cut back, 2 bases at V and 0 bases at J, with 8 bases in the middle. CDR3 region: CAWSKLNSNQPQHF. CDR3 DNA: TGTGCCTGGAGTAAGCTGAATAGCAATCAGCCCCAGCATTTT.

The chain recombines TRBV20-1 with TRBJ2-1, with 8 bases fitting TRBD2. The CDR3 has 16 amino acids. Per germline, CDR1 DFQATT and CDR2 SNEGSKA (reference sequence). V trimming: 1 base; J trimming: 4 bases; junction bases outside the gene matches: 9. Written as DNA, the CDR3 is TGCAGTGCTAGAGGGACCACTAGCGGAGCGTACAATGAGCAGTTCTTC. This codes for CSARGTTSGAYNEQFF.

The CDR3 DNA reads as TGTGCCAGCAGTGGGGGAGGGGGTGACCTTTGGGAGCAGTACTTC. Its translation is CASSGGGGDLWEQYF. V gene TRBV12-3 or TRBV12-4 combines with J gene TRBJ2-7, with D perhaps matching TRBD2 (7 bases). Trimming took 5 bases from V and 7 from J, leaving 21 bases between them. This CDR3 comprises 15 residues.

This clonotype has more than one count but fewer than ten. The V gene is TRBV6-6, the J gene TRBJ1-1; 7 nucleotides match TRBD1. The CDR3 covers 14 residues. V dropped 5 bases and J dropped 1; count of bases not matched to a gene: 4. The germline gives CDR1 MNHNY, CDR2 SVGAGI (reference sequence). DNA of the CDR3: TGTGCCAGCAGTCCCGGGACAGAGAACACTGAAGCTTTCTTT. This codes for CASSPGTENTEAFF.

The CDR3, as DNA: TGTGCCAGCTCACCAGGGTTGGACACTGAAGCTTTCTTT. The encoded protein is CASSPGLDTEAFF. The chain carries TRBV18 and TRBJ1-1; no clear D. CDR3 length: 13 amino acids. V lost 2 bases and J lost 3, with 7 bases in between. Germline CDR1 KGHSH, CDR2 LQKENI.

The chain carries TRBV4-2 and TRBJ1-2; weak D call: TRBD1 (5 bases). This CDR3 region has 17 residues. V was shortened by 3 bases and J by 2 bases, with 19 bases between the two germline ends. Germline CDR1 is LGHNA and CDR2 is YNFKEQ. The CDR3 nucleotides read TGTGCCAGCAGCCAGACCATATCACGTAGGGGAAACTATGGCTACACCTTC. Its translation: CASSQTISRRGNYGYTF.

The rearrangement joins TRBV5-1 to TRBJ2-2; D might be TRBD2 (5 bases). Between the trimmed V and J ends, which lost 0 bases and 4 bases, there was a span of 13 bases. Looked up from germline, CDR1 is SGHRS and CDR2 is YFSETQ. The CDR3 totals 16 residues. The CDR3 spells CASSLAGILGTGELFF. As DNA, the CDR3 is TGCGCCAGCAGCTTGGCGGGGATACTAGGCACCGGGGAGCTGTTTTTT. Supplemented by reference TRBV5-1 and TRBJ2-2, the full variable domain reads KAGVTQTPRYLIKTRGQQVTLSCSPISGHRSVSWYQQTPGQGLQFLFEYFSETQRNKGNFPGRFSGRQFSNSRSEMNVSTLELGDSALYLCASSLAGILGTGELFFGEGSRLTVL.

The rearrangement uses TRBV29-1 and TRBJ1-2; 9 bases map to TRBD1. The CDR3 runs to 13 residues. Germline CDR1 and CDR2: SQVTM and ANQGSEA. The V segment lost 4 bases and the J segment 2 bases; nucleotides outside the gene matches: 2. The CDR3 region is CSVVQGANYGYTF. The DNA of the CDR3 is TGCAGCGTTGTACAGGGGGCAAACTATGGCTACACCTTC.

In its sample, this clonotype was seen once. The chain is built from TRBV7-2 and TRBJ2-5, with D unresolved. The germline V and J ends were trimmed by 3 bases and 2 bases, with 10 bases remaining between them. The CDR3 is 14 residues long. CDR1 is SGHTA, CDR2 FQGNSA, per germline. The CDR3 nucleotides are TGTGCCAGCAGCTTCCCCTCCTTACAAGAGACCCAGTACTTC. It is translated as CASSFPSLQETQYF.

The chain recombines TRBV12-3 or TRBV12-4 with TRBJ2-7; TRBD2 matches at 9 bases. Trimming at V came to 4 bases and at J to 0 bases, leaving 10 bases not matched to a gene. This CDR3 is built from 17 residues. This chain's CDR3 is CASSSFSTSGLSYEQYF. DNA of the CDR3: TGTGCCAGCAGTTCATTCTCGACTAGCGGCCTCTCCTACGAGCAGTACTTC.

The chain joins TRBV20-1 to TRBJ2-1, with 7 bases aligning to TRBD2. V trimming: 3 bases; J trimming: 1 base; junction bases outside the gene matches: 3. CDR3 length equals 14 residues. Germline CDR1 is DFQATT and CDR2 is SNEGSKA (reference sequence). The CDR3 is CSASGGISYNEQFF. As DNA, the CDR3 is TGCAGTGCTAGCGGGGGGATTTCCTACAATGAGCAGTTCTTC.

This chain links TRBV28 with TRBJ2-1; TRBD2 aligns across 9 bases. The ends lost 3 bases at V and 6 bases at J; junction bases unmatched: 6. CDR3 length: 15 amino acids. Germline V CDR1 and CDR2: MDHEN, SYDVKM. CDR3 residues: CASSLGLAGINEQFF. DNA for the CDR3: TGTGCCAGCAGTTTGGGTCTAGCGGGGATCAATGAGCAGTTCTTC.

The CDR3 sequence is CASSYHYQGSSYNEQFF. CDR3 coding DNA: TGTGCCAGCAGTTACCATTATCAGGGGAGCTCCTACAATGAGCAGTTCTTC. V usage is TRBV6-5 and J usage is TRBJ2-1; TRBD1 is a possible D gene (6 bases). The germline V gene encodes CDR1 MNHEY and CDR2 SVGAGI. This CDR3 has 17 residues. V was pared by 2 bases and J by 0 bases, with 14 bases between.

This chain joins TRBV29-1 and TRBJ2-1; 10 bases are a match to TRBD2. This CDR3 is built from 14 residues. Germline V gene sequence: CDR1 SQVTM, CDR2 ANQGSEA. Losses at the gene ends were 4 bases for V and 4 bases for J; bases not matched to a gene: 4. CDR3 amino acids: CSVAERGGYNEQFF. DNA for the CDR3: TGCAGCGTTGCGGAGCGGGGGGGGTACAATGAGCAGTTCTTC.

CDR3 nucleotide sequence: TGCAGTGCTAGTCTAATTGGCAGCTTCTCCTACAATGAGCAGTTCTTC. It specifies CSASLIGSFSYNEQFF. The chain joins TRBV20-1 to TRBJ2-1; unclear D gene. The germline CDR1 and CDR2 sequences are DFQATT and SNEGSKA (reference sequence). With 3 bases removed from V and 0 bases from J, the gap between germline ends came to 15 bases. The CDR3 has 16 amino acids.

The J gene is TRBJ2-1, the V gene TRBV9, with D possibly matching TRBD2 (5 bases). This CDR3 contains 15 residues. Trimming left V 4 bases short and J 2 bases short, with 13 bases between. The germline gives CDR1 SGDLS, CDR2 YYNGEE. The CDR3 sequence: CASSPQDGTYNEQFF. In DNA form, the CDR3 reads TGTGCCAGCAGCCCTCAGGACGGGACCTACAATGAGCAGTTCTTC.

This chain links TRBV20-1 with TRBJ2-1; 9 nucleotides match TRBD2. CDR1 and CDR2 from the germline V gene are DFQATT and SNEGSKA (reference sequence). CDR3 length: 15 residues. With 1 base clipped from V and 3 bases from J, the junction kept 4 bases outside the gene matches. The CDR3 here is CSARASSGNYNEQFF. CDR3 bases: TGCAGTGCTAGAGCCTCTAGCGGGAACTACAATGAGCAGTTCTTC.

The rearrangement links TRBV7-9 to TRBJ2-1; no definite D call. Trimming stripped 1 base from V and 12 bases from J, with 10 bases between. This CDR3 is 12 amino acids long. Germline V lookup: CDR1 SEHNR, CDR2 FQNEAQ (reference sequence). Here the CDR3 reads CASSLGKGSQFF. CDR3 in DNA: TGTGCCAGCAGCTTAGGCAAGGGCTCGCAGTTCTTC.

J is TRBJ2-7 and V is TRBV7-2, with 11 nucleotides matching TRBD2. This CDR3 comprises 15 residues. In germline, CDR1 is SGHTA, CDR2 FQGNSA. Unmatched junction bases numbered 5, after V lost 6 bases and J lost 1 base. The CDR3 DNA reads TGTGCCAGCAGAGGGGGGACTAGCGGATCCTACGAGCAGTACTTC. As protein: CASRGGTSGSYEQYF.